This entry concerns a single T cell receptor beta chain. The data were obtained in a study of chemoradiotherapy in HPV16-positive cancers. Only in-frame clones appear in the TCRdb table, and some are missing; sequencing was by immunoSEQ multiplex PCR. The sample shows about 6,100 clones, roughly 73% of them seen only once. Between the trimmed V and J ends, which lost 0 bases and 6 bases, there was a span of 6 bases. The CDR3 loop spans 11 amino acids. Per the germline V gene, CDR1 is DFQATT and CDR2 is SNEGSKA (reference sequence). The source material was tumor tissue, sampled from a patient who underwent chemoradiotherapy. This sequence joins TRBV20-1 and TRBJ2-7; no clear D gene. The TCR comes from a human donor with HPV-associated anogenital cancer. Written as DNA, the CDR3 is TGCAGTGCTAGAGACGACCTCGAGCAGTACTTC. Its translation is CSARDDLEQYF.